This T cell receptor beta chain was sequenced in a study of T-cell reconstitution after alpha-beta-depleted transplantation in children. Trimming stripped 6 bases from V and 12 bases from J, with 24 bases between. CDR1 is SGHTA and CDR2 is FQGNSA in the germline V gene. The CDR3 length is 15 residues. Library preparation (for TCRbeta) was performed with unique molecular identifiers. TCRdb called the PCR reads again in MiXCR, with one record for every CDR3 protein. The repertoire includes 200,000 to 250,000 distinct CDR3 sequences, 8.5% to 10% of them detected once, and about 6.2% sits in the top ten.

The clonotype was recovered from a human donor who donated a stem cell graft to a child with acute lymphoblastic leukemia. The chain uses TRBV7-2 and TRBJ1-5; TRBD1 might be the D (5 bases). Sequenced here: PBMCs from the stem cell graft donor, sampled from the stem cell graft. CDR3: CASRRTLNGQGDQHF. The DNA for the CDR3 is TGTGCCAGCAGACGAACCCTCAACGGGCAGGGCGACCAGCATTTT.